Listed below are T cell receptor beta chains from one sample, sequenced in a study of blood T cell repertoires in COVID-19. TCRdb's copy holds only in-frame clones and misses some; the assay was immunoSEQ multiplex PCR. In the table there are around 170,000 clones, roughly four fifths of which are singletons. Material: peripheral blood. The receptors shown here come from a woman aged 40 to 49 with acute or convalescent COVID-19. Each CDR3 is given without its conserved first and last residue.

>TRBV5-4
ASSFGGGYEQY
>TRBV28
ASSLDVPYQF
>TRBV27
ASSRGQGGEAEQY
>TRBV21-1
ASKTQGDTDGYT
>TRBV7-3
ASSSQLAPDTQY
>TRBV5-1
ASSLGSLSGNPGNTIY
>TRBV19
ASSRDRDTDTQY
>TRBV7-2
ASSLTSGVYEQY
>TRBV5-1
ASRQETDTQY
>TRBV18
ASSPPGAGGETQY
>TRBV4-2
ASSQDIWREGLSGELF